Shown below are 7 T cell receptor beta chains from a single sample sequenced in a study of cytomegalovirus exposure and HLA in healthy donors (dated by TCRdb to 2015 to 2018). Libraries were prepared through the immunoSEQ multiplex PCR assay. The immuneACCESS repertoire file appears here via TCRdb, limited to in-frame rearrangements. These files lack a portion of the clones; in checked studies, under half of the deficit traces to unresolved V genes, and the cause of the others is not known. This sample holds some 120,000 clones; around 95% were observed only once. The ten largest account for about 1.7% of the sample. The sequenced sample consisted of PBMCs. These receptors were collected from a man between 18 and 35 years old in good health and CMV-seronegative.

This chain links TRBV28 with TRBJ2-5, with 9 bases lining up with TRBD1. V shed 5 bases and J 4 bases; nucleotides not matched to a gene: 11. The germline gives CDR1 MDHEN, CDR2 SYDVKM. The CDR3 contains 16 residues. CDR3 sequence reads: CASSRSGTGKGETQYF. In DNA, the CDR3 is TGTGCCAGCAGTCGATCCGGGACAGGGAAGGGAGAGACCCAGTACTTC.

The chain couples TRBV13 to TRBJ2-1; weak D call: TRBD1 (6 bases). From germline, CDR1 is PRHDT and CDR2 FYEKMQ (reference sequence). This CDR3 has 15 residues. V dropped 8 bases and J dropped 6 bases, with 20 bases sitting between them. CDR3 sequence: CASPGLGAPFNEQFF. The CDR3 DNA is TGTGCCAGCCCCGGCCTGGGGGCCCCCTTCAATGAGCAGTTCTTC.

The V gene is TRBV6-5, the J gene TRBJ2-3; TRBD2 matches 11 bases. The CDR3 spans 16 residues. The germline V gene encodes CDR1 MNHEY and CDR2 SVGAGI. V gave up 4 bases and J gave up 3 bases; unmatched junction bases: 6. The chain's CDR3 is CASSSLTSGKTDTQYF. CDR3 nucleotide sequence: TGTGCCAGCAGTTCGCTGACTAGCGGGAAGACAGATACGCAGTATTTT.

The rearrangement uses TRBV28 and TRBJ2-3; 9 positions match TRBD2. With 4 bases clipped from V and 3 bases from J, the junction kept 2 bases outside the gene matches. The CDR3 is 14 residues long. Germline V gene data show CDR1 as MDHEN and CDR2 as SYDVKM. The CDR3 sequence: CASSWTSETDTQYF. The CDR3 coding sequence is TGTGCCAGCAGTTGGACTAGCGAAACAGATACGCAGTATTTT.

The genes are TRBV19 and TRBJ2-1, with 9 bases aligning to TRBD1. After removal of 7 bases from V and 8 bases from J, the junction contained 12 bases not matched to a gene. CDR1 is LNHDA and CDR2 is SQIVND in the germline V gene (reference sequence). This CDR3 comprises 15 residues. In DNA form, the CDR3 reads TGTGCCAGTATTCCCTCCGGGACAGGGATCCATGAGCAGTTCTTC. Translated: CASIPSGTGIHEQFF.

The chain employs TRBV19 and TRBJ1-1; TRBD1 is a possible D gene (5 bases). Trimming removed 5 bases at V and 4 bases at J, with 14 bases between. This CDR3 has 14 residues. Germline values: CDR1 LNHDA, CDR2 SQIVND (reference sequence). The CDR3 DNA sequence: TGTGCCAGTAGTCCAACCCGGGACTTCACTGAAGCTTTCTTT. Protein sequence: CASSPTRDFTEAFF.

The gene calls are TRBV28 and TRBJ2-1; 9 bases match TRBD2. Germline CDR1 reads MDHEN; CDR2 reads SYDVKM. The trim removed 2 bases at V and 5 bases at J, leaving 7 bases unmatched. This CDR3 contains 16 residues. DNA of the CDR3: TGTGCCAGCAGTTTAGGGGGCGGGAGGGGAGACAATGAGCAGTTCTTC. This translates into CASSLGGGRGDNEQFF.